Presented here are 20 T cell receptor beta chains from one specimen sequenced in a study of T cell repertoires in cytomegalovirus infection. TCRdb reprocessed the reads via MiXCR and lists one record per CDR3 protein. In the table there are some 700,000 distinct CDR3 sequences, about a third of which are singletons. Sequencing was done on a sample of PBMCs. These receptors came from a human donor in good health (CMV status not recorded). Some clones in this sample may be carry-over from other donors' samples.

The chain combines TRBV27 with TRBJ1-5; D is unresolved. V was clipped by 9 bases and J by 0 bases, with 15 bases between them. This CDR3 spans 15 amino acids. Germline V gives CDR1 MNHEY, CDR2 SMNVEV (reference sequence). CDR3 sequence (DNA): TGTGCCAGTACCGGTTGGGCAGATAGCAATCAGCCCCAGCATTTT. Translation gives CASTGWADSNQPQHF.

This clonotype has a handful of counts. CDR3 residues: CASSIRPSGIPGGANVLTF. CDR3 nucleotide sequence: TGTGCCAGTAGTATACGCCCTAGCGGGATTCCTGGTGGGGCCAACGTCCTGACTTTC. The rearrangement links TRBV19 to TRBJ2-6; 9 nucleotides agree with TRBD2. V was pared by 2 bases and J by 3 bases, with 11 bases of the junction left unmatched. Germline V gives CDR1 LNHDA, CDR2 SQIVND (reference sequence). This CDR3 has 19 residues.

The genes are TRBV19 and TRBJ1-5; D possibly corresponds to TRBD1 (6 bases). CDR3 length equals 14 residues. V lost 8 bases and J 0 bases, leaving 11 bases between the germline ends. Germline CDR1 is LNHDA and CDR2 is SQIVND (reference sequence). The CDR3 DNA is TGTGCCAGTGCCGACAGGAATAGCAATCAGCCCCAGCATTTT. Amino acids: CASADRNSNQPQHF. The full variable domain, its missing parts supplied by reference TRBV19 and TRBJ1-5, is DGGITQSPKYLFRKEGQNVTLSCEQNLNHDAMYWYRQDPGQGLRLIYYSQIVNDFQKGDIAEGYSVSREKKESFPLTVTSAQKNPTAFYLCASADRNSNQPQHFGDGTRLSIL.

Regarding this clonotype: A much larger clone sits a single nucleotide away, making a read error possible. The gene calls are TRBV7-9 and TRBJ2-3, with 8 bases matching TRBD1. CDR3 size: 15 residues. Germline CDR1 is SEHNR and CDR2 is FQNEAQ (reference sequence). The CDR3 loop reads CASSVPDRATDTQSF. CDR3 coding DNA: TGTGCCAGCAGCGTACCGGACAGGGCCACAGATACGCAGTCTTTT.

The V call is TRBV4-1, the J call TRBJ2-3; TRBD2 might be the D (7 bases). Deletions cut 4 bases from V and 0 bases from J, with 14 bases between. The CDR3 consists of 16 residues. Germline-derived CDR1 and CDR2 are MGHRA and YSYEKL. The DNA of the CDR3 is TGCGCCAGCAGCCGAGGGGGGGGCCATAGCACAGATACGCAGTATTTT. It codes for CASSRGGGHSTDTQYF.

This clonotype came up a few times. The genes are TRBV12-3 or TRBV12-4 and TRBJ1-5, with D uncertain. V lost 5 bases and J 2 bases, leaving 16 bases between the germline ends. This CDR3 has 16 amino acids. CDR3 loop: CASSKTRVLGNQPQHF. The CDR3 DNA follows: TGTGCCAGCAGTAAAACCCGGGTACTGGGCAATCAGCCCCAGCATTTT.

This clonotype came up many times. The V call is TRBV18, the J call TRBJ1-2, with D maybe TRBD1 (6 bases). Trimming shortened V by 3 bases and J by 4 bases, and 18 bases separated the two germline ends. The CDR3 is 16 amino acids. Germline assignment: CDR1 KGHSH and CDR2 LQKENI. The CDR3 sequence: CASSPSHRDPAYGYTF. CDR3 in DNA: TGTGCCAGCTCACCTAGCCACAGGGACCCGGCCTATGGCTACACCTTC.

In DNA, the CDR3 is TGTGCCAGCAGCCCGGACAGGGAGGATAACTATGGCTACACCTTC. Its protein product is CASSPDREDNYGYTF. The chain links TRBV28 to TRBJ1-2; 8 nucleotides line up with TRBD1. This CDR3 comprises 15 residues. Germline CDR1 reads MDHEN; CDR2 reads SYDVKM. After removal of 6 bases from V and 1 base from J, the junction contained 7 bases not matched to a gene.

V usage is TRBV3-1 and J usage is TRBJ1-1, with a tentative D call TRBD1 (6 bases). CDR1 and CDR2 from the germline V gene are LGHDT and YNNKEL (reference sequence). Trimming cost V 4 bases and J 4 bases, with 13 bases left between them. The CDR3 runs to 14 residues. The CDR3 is CASSPQGRGTEAFF. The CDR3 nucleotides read TGTGCCAGCAGCCCTCAGGGGAGAGGCACTGAAGCTTTCTTT.

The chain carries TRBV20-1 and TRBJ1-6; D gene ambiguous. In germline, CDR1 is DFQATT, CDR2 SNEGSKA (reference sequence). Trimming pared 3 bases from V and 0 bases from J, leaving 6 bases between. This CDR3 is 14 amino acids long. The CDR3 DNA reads TGCAGTGCTAGGATGAGCTCCTATAATTCACCCCTCCACTTT. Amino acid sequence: CSARMSSYNSPLHF.

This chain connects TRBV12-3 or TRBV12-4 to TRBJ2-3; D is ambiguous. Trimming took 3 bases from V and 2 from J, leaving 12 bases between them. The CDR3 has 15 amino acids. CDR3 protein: CASSFFGSYTDTQYF. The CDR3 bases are TGTGCCAGCAGTTTTTTCGGGTCCTACACAGATACGCAGTATTTT.

The CDR3 region is CASSLGTGGKTYEQYF. The CDR3 DNA is TGTGCCAGCAGCTTAGGGACAGGAGGAAAAACCTACGAGCAGTACTTC. The chain links TRBV7-2 to TRBJ2-7, with 7 bases fitting TRBD1. Per the germline V gene, CDR1 is SGHTA and CDR2 is FQGNSA. The V gene end was trimmed by 1 base and the J gene end by 2 bases; junction bases not matched to a gene: 8. CDR3 length: 16 residues. The entire variable domain, with the rest obtained from reference TRBV7-2 and TRBJ2-7, is as follows: GAGVSQSPSNKVTEKGKDVELRCDPISGHTALYWYRQSLGQGLEFLIYFQGNSAPDKSGLPSDRFSAERTGGSVSTLTIQRTQQEDSAVYLCASSLGTGGKTYEQYFGPGTRLTVT.

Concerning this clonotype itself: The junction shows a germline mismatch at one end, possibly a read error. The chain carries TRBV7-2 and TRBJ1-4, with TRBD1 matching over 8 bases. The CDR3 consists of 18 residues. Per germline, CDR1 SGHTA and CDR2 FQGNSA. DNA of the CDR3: TGTGCCAGTAGCTTAAGGCGGATCCAGGGGGCGGTAGTTGAAAAACTGTTTTTT. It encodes CASSLRRIQGAVVEKLFF. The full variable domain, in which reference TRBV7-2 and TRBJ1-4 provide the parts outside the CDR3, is GAGVSQSPSNKVTEKGKDVELRCDPISGHTALYWYRQSLGQGLEFLIYFQGNSAPDKSGLPSDRFSAERTGGSVSTLTIQRTQQEDSAVYLCASSLRRIQGAVVEKLFFGSGTQLSVL.

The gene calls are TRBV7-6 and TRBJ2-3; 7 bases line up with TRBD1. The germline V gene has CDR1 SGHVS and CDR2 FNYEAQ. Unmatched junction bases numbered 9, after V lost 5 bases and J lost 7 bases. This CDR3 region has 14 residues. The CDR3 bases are TGTGCCAGCAGCCGAGATATACAGGGGAATACGCAGTATTTT. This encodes CASSRDIQGNTQYF.

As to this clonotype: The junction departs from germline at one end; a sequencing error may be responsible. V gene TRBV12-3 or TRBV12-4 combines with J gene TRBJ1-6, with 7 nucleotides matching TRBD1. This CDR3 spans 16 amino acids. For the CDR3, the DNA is TGTGCCAGCAGGCTCGAGACAGGGATAGGTAATTCACACCTCCACTTT. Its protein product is CASRLETGIGNSHLHF.

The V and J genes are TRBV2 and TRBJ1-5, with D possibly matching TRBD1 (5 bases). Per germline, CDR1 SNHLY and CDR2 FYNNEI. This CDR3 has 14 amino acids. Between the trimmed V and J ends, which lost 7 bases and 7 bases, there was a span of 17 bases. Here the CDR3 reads CASKWDQGPQPQHF. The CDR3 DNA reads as TGTGCCAGCAAGTGGGACCAGGGTCCGCAGCCCCAGCATTTT.

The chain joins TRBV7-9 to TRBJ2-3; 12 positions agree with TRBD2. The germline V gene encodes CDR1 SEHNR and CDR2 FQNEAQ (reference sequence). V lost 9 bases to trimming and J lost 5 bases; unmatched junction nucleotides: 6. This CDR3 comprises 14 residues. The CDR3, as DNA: TGTGCCAGTAAGACTAGCGGGAGACAAGATACGCAGTATTTT. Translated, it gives CASKTSGRQDTQYF.

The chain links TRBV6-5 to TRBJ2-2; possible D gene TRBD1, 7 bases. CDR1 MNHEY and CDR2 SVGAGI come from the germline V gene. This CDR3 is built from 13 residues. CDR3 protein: CGAGTDNTGELFF. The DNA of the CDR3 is TGTGGGGCGGGGACAGACAACACCGGGGAGCTGTTTTTT.

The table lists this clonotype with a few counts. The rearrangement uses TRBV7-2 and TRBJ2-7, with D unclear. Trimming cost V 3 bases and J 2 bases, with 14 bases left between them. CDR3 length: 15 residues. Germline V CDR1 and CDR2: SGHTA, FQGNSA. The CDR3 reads CASSLGVQLPYEQYF. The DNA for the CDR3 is TGTGCCAGCAGCTTGGGCGTCCAGCTACCCTACGAGCAGTACTTC.

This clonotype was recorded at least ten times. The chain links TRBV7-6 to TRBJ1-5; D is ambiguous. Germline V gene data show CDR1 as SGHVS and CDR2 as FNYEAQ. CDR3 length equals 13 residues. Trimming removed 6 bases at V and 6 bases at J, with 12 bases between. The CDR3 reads CASSSRDSQPQHF. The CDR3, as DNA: TGTGCCAGCAGTTCCCGGGATAGTCAGCCCCAGCATTTT.